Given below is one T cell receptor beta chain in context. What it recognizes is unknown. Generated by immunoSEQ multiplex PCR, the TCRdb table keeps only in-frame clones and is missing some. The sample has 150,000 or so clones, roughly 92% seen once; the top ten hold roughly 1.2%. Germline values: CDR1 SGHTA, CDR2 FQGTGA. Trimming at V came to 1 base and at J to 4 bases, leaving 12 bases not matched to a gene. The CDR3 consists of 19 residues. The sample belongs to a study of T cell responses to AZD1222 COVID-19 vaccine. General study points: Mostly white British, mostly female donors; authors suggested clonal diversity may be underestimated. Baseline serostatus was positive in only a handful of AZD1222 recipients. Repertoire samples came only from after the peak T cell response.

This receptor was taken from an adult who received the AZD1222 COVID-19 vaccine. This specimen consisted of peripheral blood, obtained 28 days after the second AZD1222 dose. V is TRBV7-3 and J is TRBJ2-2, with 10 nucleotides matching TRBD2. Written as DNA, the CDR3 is TGTGCCAGCAGCTTAATCCTAGCGGGGGCCTCGGGATTCACCGGGGAGCTGTTTTTT. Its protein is CASSLILAGASGFTGELFF.